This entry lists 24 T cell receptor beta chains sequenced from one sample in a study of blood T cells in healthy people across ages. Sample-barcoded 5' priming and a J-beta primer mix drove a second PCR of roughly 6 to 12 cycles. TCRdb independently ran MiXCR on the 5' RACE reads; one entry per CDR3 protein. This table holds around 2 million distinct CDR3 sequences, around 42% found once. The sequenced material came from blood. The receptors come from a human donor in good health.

The CDR3 loop reads CASSLSSYQSSYNEQFF. CDR3 bases: TGTGCCAGCAGCTTGTCATCATACCAAAGCTCCTACAATGAGCAGTTCTTC. The rearrangement links TRBV5-7 to TRBJ2-1; D not resolved. Being an ORF, TRBV5-7 has a function that is uncertain. Deletions cut 1 base from V and 0 bases from J, with 14 bases between. The CDR3 extends over 17 amino acids.

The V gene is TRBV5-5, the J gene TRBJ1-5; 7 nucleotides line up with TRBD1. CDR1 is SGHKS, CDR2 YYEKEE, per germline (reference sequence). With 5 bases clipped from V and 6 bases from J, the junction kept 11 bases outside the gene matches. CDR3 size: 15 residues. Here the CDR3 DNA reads TGTGCCAGCAGTCGCGACAGGGAGATCGGTCAGCCCCAGCATTTT. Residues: CASSRDREIGQPQHF. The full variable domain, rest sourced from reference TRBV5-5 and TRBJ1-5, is DAGVTQSPTHLIKTRGQQVTLRCSPISGHKSVSWYQQVLGQGPQFIFQYYEKEERGRGNFPDRFSARQFPNYSSELNVNALLLGDSALYLCASSRDREIGQPQHFGDGTRLSIL.

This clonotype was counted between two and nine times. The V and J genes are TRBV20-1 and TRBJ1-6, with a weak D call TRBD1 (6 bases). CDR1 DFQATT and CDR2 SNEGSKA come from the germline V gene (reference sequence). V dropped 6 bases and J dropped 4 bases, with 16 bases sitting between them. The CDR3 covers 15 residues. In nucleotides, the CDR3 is TGCAGTGCCCAGAGGAGGACAGATTATAATTCACCCCTCCACTTT. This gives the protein CSAQRRTDYNSPLHF.

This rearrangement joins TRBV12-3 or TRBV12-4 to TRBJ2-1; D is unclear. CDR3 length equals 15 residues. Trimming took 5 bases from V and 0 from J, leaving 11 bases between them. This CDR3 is CASSRTQSSYNEQFF. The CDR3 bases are TGTGCCAGCAGTCGGACCCAGAGCTCCTACAATGAGCAGTTCTTC.

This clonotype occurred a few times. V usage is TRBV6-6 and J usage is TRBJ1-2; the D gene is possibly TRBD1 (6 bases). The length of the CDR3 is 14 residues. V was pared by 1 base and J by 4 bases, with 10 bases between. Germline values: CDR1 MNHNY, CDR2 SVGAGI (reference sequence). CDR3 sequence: CASSYLGGSYGYTF. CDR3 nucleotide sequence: TGTGCCAGCAGTTACTTAGGGGGTTCCTATGGCTACACCTTC.

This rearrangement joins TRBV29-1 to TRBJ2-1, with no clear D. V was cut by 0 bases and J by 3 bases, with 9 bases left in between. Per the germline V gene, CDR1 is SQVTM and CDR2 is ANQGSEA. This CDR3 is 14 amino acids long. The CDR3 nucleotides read TGCAGCGTTGAAGATCTTGGGCTCTACAATGAGCAGTTCTTC. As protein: CSVEDLGLYNEQFF.

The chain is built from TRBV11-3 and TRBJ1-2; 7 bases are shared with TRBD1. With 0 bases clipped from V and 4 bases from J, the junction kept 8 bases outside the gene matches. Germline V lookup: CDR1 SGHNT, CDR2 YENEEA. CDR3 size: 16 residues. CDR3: CASSLDLQGEGYGYTF. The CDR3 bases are TGTGCCAGCAGCTTAGATCTTCAGGGGGAAGGCTATGGCTACACCTTC.

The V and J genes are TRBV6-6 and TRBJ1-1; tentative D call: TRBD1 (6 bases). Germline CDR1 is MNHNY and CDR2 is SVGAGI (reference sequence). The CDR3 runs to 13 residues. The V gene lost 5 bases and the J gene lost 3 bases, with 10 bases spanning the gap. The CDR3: CASSDEGDTEAFF. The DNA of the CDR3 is TGTGCCAGCAGTGACGAGGGGGACACTGAAGCTTTCTTT.

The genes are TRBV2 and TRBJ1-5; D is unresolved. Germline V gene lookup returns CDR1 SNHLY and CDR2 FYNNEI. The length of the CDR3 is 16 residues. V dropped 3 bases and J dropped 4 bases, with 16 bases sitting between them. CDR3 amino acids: CASSDIASEANQPQHF. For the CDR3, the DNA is TGTGCCAGCAGTGATATCGCCTCGGAGGCGAATCAGCCCCAGCATTTT. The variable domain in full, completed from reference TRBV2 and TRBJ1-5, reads EPEVTQTPSHQVTQMGQEVILRCVPISNHLYFYWYRQILGQKVEFLVSFYNNEISEKSEIFDDQFSVERPDGSNFTLKIRSTKLEDSAMYFCASSDIASEANQPQHFGDGTRLSIL.

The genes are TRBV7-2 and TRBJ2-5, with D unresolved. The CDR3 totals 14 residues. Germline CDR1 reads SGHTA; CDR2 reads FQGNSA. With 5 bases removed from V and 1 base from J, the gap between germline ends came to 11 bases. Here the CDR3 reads CASSPSSVQETQYF. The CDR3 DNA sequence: TGTGCCAGCAGCCCATCATCGGTCCAAGAGACCCAGTACTTC.

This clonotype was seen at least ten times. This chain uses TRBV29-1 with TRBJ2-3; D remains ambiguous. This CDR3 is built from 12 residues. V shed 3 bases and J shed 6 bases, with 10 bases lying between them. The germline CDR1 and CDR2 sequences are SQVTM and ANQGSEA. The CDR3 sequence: CSVDGEEDTQYF. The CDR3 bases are TGCAGCGTTGACGGCGAGGAGGATACGCAGTATTTT.

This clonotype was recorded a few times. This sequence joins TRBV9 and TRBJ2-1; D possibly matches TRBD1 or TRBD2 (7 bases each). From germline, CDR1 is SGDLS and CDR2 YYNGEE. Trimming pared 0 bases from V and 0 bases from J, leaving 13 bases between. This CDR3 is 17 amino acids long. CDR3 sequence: CASSVAFRGGSYNEQFF. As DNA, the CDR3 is TGTGCCAGCAGCGTAGCTTTCAGGGGGGGCTCCTACAATGAGCAGTTCTTC.

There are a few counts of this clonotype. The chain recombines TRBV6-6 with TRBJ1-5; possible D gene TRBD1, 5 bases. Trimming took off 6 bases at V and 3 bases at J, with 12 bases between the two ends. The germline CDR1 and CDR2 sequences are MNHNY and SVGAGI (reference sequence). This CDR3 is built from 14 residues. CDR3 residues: CASRDRDPNQPQHF. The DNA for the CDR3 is TGTGCCAGCAGGGACCGGGACCCCAATCAGCCCCAGCATTTT.

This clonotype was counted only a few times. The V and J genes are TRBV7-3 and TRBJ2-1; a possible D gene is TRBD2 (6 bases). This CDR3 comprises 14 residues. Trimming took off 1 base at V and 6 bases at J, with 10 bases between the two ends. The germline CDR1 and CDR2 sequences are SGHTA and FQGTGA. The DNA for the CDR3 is TGTGCCAGCAGCTTAAGTCCGGGGGTCAATGAGCAGTTCTTC. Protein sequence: CASSLSPGVNEQFF.

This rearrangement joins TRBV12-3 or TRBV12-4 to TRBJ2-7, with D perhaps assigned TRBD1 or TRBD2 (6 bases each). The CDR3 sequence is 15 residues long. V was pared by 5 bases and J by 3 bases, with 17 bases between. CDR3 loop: CASSTGGSKDYEQYF. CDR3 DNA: TGTGCCAGCAGTACCGGGGGCAGCAAAGACTACGAGCAGTACTTC.

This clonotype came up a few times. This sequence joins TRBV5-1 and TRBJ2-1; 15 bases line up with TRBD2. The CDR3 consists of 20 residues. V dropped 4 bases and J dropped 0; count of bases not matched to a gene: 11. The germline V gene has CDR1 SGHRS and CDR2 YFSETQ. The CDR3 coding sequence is TGCGCCAGCAGCCCCACCGGGACTAGCGGGGGGTCGAGCTCCTACAATGAGCAGTTCTTC. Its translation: CASSPTGTSGGSSSYNEQFF.

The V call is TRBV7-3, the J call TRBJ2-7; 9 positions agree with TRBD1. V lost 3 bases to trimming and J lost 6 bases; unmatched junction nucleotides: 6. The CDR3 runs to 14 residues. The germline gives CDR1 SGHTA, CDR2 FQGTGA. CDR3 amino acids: CASSFTPGQGEQYF. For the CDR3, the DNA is TGTGCCAGCAGCTTTACCCCGGGACAGGGCGAGCAGTACTTC.

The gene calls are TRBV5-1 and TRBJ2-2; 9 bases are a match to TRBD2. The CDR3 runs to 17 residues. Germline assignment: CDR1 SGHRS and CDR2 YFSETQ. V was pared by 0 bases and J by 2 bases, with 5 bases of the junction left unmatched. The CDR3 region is CASSLGRTSVNTGELFF. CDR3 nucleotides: TGCGCCAGCAGCTTGGGAAGGACTAGCGTTAACACCGGGGAGCTGTTTTTT.

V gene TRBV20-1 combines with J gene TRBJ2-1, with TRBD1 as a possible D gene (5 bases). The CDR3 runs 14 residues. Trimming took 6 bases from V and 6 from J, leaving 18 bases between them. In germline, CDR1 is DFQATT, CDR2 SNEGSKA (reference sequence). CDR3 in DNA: TGCAGTGCCGCTGGCACAGGAGCCTTCAATGAGCAGTTCTTC. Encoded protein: CSAAGTGAFNEQFF.

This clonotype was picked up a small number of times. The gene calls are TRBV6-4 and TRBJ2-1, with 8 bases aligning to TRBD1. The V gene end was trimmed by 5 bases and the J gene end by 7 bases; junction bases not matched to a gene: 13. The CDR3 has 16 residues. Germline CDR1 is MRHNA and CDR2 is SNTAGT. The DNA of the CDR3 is TGTGCCAGCAGTACAGGACAGGGACTCCTTGGGAATGAGCAGTTCTTC. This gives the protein CASSTGQGLLGNEQFF.

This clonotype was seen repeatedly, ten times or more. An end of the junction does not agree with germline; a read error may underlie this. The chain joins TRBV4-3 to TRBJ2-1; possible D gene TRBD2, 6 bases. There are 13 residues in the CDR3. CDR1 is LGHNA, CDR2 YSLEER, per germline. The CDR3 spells CASSQVGGGEQFF. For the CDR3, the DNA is TGTGCCAGCAGCCAAGTCGGGGGTGGTGAGCAGTTCTTC.

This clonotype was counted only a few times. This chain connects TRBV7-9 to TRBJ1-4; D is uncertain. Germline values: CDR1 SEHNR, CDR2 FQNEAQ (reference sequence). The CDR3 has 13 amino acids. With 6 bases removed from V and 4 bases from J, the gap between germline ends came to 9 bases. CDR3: CASRREINEKLFF. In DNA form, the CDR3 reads TGTGCCAGCAGGCGTGAAATTAATGAAAAACTGTTTTTT.

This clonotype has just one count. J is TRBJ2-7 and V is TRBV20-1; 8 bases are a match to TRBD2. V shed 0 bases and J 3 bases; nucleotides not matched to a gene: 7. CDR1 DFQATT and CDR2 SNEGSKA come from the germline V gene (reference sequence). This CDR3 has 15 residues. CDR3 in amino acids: CSAREDGTSIYEQYF. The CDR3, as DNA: TGCAGTGCTAGAGAGGATGGGACTAGTATCTACGAGCAGTACTTC.

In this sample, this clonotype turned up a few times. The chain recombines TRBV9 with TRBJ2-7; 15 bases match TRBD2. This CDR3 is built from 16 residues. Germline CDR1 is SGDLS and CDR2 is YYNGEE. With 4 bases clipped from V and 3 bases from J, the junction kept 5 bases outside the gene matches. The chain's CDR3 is CASSMGLAGGGYEQYF. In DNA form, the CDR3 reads TGTGCCAGCAGCATGGGACTAGCGGGGGGAGGCTACGAGCAGTACTTC.